These 2 T cell receptor beta chains were sequenced from one sample in a study of T cells after yellow fever vaccination. TCRdb re-analysed the 5' RACE reads in MiXCR, keeping a single row per CDR3 protein. The data contain a few hundred thousand distinct CDR3 sequences, 6.8% of them singletons. Sample: PBMCs, taken about 41 days after the first yellow fever vaccination. The source is a man younger than 35 who received the YFV17D yellow fever vaccine.

Ten or more counts support this clonotype. The gene calls are TRBV5-1 and TRBJ2-5; D ambiguous. Germline values: CDR1 SGHRS, CDR2 YFSETQ. The CDR3 covers 16 residues. V lost 2 bases, J lost 1 base, and 15 bases lay in between. The CDR3 DNA follows: TGCGCCAGCAGCTTTACCCCGCGACAAGGCCAAGAGACCCAGTACTTC. This gives the protein CASSFTPRQGQETQYF. Full variable domain (missing parts from reference TRBV5-1 and TRBJ2-5): KAGVTQTPRYLIKTRGQQVTLSCSPISGHRSVSWYQQTPGQGLQFLFEYFSETQRNKGNFPGRFSGRQFSNSRSEMNVSTLELGDSALYLCASSFTPRQGQETQYFGPGTRLLVL.

The chain is built from TRBV19 and TRBJ2-3; 13 bases are shared with TRBD2. After removal of 6 bases from V and 4 bases from J, the junction contained 4 bases not matched to a gene. CDR1 LNHDA and CDR2 SQIVND come from the germline V gene (reference sequence). This CDR3 is 15 amino acids long. The CDR3 DNA reads TGTGCCAGTAGCGTTACTAGCGGGGGGGCAGATACGCAGTATTTT. Translated, it gives CASSVTSGGADTQYF. The full variable domain, in which reference TRBV19 and TRBJ2-3 provide the parts outside the CDR3, is DGGITQSPKYLFRKEGQNVTLSCEQNLNHDAMYWYRQDPGQGLRLIYYSQIVNDFQKGDIAEGYSVSREKKESFPLTVTSAQKNPTAFYLCASSVTSGGADTQYFGPGTRLTVL.